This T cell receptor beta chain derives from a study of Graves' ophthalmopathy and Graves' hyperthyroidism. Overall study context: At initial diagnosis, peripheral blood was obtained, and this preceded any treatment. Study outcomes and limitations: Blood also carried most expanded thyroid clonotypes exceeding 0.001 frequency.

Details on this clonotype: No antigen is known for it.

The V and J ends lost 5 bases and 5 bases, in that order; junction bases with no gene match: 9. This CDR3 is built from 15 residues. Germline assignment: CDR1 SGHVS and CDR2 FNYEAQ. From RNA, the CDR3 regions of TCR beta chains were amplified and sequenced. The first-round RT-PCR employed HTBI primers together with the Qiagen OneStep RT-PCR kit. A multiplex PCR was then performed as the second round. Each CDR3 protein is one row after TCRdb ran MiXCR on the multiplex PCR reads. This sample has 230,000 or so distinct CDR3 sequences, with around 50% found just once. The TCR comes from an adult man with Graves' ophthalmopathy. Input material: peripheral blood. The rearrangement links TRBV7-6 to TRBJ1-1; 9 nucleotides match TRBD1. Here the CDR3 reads CASSTLQGARTEAFF. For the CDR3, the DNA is TGTGCCAGCAGCACACTACAGGGGGCGAGGACTGAAGCTTTCTTT.